This T cell receptor beta chain was captured in a study of blood T cell repertoires in COVID-19. TCRdb's copy holds only in-frame clones and misses some; the assay was immunoSEQ multiplex PCR. In the table there are more than 100,000 clones, around 85% of which are singletons. CDR3 length: 15 amino acids. V shed 0 bases and J shed 2 bases, with 11 bases lying between them. The germline V gene has CDR1 MGHRA and CDR2 YSYEKL. Source material: peripheral blood. The rearrangement links TRBV4-1 to TRBJ2-7, with D maybe TRBD1 (7 bases). The TCR comes from a woman in her 50s with acute or convalescent COVID-19. The DNA of the CDR3 is TGCGCCAGCAGCCAAGACCAGGGGGGAACCTACGAGCAGTACTTC. It specifies CASSQDQGGTYEQYF.